This T cell receptor (beta chain) was identified in a study of cytomegalovirus exposure and HLA in healthy donors (dated by TCRdb to the late 2010s). Regarding the study in general: According to a later analysis, the approximately 130 validation repertoires were produced on the same platform as the roughly 720 repertoires of the first cohort. A separate validation cohort of 100 to 150 different subjects was used in addition to the roughly 640-subject first cohort. To predict cytomegalovirus infection status, the study combined high-throughput TCR immunosequencing, statistical association of individual TCRs with disease status, and machine learning. The aim of the study was to test whether cataloging public T cell receptors could identify signatures of past pathogen exposure.

From a lookup of the germline V gene, CDR1 and CDR2 are SGHRS and YFSETQ. V lost 7 bases and J lost 3 bases, and the count of bases not matched to a germline gene is 5. CDR3 length: 13 amino acids, cysteine to phenylalanine. Left in the record is the CDR3 DNA by itself, 39 bases read in frame from the first base. The donors were included in the validation cohort of some 120 subjects, a group kept apart from the approximately 650-subject first cohort. Study-wide conclusions, independent of this receptor: In both the original and validation cohorts, the classifier was reported to diagnose cytomegalovirus status with high specificity and sensitivity. Most TCR sequences were seen in very few donors, while some public TCRs were found in many individuals. All 110 or so repertoires were used to score co-occurrence in the validation cohort in a later analysis, because that analysis had no HLA typing for the cohort. Of the cluster scores, 85% to 95% were above 0 in a later analysis, which found that TCRs clustered in the first cohort also tended to co-occur in the 95 to 150 validation repertoires. In vitro tests confirmed that three of the cytomegalovirus-associated TCR beta chains recognize cytomegalovirus antigens. The authors suggested that the approach could potentially be generalized to other disease states and immunological phenotypes. In the study, some 180 TCR beta chains were listed as associated with cytomegalovirus.

Receptor libraries were prepared by the immunoSEQ multiplex PCR assay. The source study handled its data this way. To diagnose cytomegalovirus status from the catalog of TCR beta chain sequences, a statistical classification framework was built. Held by TCRdb, this immuneACCESS table contains in-frame sequences only and omits some clones. Under half of the omission traces to an unresolved V gene where checked; the cause of the rest is unknown. V and J calls and clone size come straight from that table; D and trimming were deduced from the DNA. Present in this sample are approximately 150,000 clones, roughly 86% of which were seen just once. Roughly 2.5% of the sample is in the top ten clones. This clone was recorded only once. Its antigen is still unknown. Per-base quality was not reported, and no clone a single base away is much larger than it.

The sequencing sample was made of PBMCs. The source is a man between 18 and 29 years old in good health and CMV-seropositive. The sequence joins TRBV5-1 to TRBJ1-2; 8 bases in the junction line up with TRBD1. The CDR3 protein: CASRTGLYYGYTF. The bases are TGCGCCAGCCGGACAGGGTTGTACTATGGCTACACCTTC.